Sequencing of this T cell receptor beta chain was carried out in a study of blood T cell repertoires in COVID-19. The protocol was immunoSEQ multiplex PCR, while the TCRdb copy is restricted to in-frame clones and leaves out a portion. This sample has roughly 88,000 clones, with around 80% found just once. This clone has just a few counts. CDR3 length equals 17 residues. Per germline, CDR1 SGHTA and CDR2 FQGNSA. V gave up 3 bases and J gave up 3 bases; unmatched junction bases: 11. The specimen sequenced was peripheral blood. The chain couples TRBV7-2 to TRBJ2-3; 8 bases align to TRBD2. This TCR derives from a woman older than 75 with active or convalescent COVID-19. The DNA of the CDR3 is TGTGCCAGCAGCTTCCGGTACGGGGGGGCCGGTACAGATACGCAGTATTTT. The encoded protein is CASSFRYGGAGTDTQYF.